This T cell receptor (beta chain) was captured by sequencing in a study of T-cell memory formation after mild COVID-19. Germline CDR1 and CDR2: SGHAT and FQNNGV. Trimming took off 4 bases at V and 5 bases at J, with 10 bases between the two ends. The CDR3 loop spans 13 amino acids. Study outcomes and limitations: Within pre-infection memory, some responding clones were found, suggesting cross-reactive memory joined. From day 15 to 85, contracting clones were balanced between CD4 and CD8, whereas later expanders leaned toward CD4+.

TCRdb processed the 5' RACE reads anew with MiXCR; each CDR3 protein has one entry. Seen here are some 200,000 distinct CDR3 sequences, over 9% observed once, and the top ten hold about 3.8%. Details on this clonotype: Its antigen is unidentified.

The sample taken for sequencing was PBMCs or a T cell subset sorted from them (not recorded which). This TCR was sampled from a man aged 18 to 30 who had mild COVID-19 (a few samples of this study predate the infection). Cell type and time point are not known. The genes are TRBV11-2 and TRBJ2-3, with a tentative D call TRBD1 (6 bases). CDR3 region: CASSWGLGDTQYF. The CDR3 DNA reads TGTGCCAGCAGCTGGGGGCTTGGAGATACGCAGTATTTT. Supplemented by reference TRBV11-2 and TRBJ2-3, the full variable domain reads EAGVAQSPRYKIIEKRQSVAFWCNPISGHATLYWYQQILGQGPKLLIQFQNNGVVDDSQLPKDRFSAERLKGVDSTLKIQPAKLEDSAVYLCASSWGLGDTQYFGPGTRLTVL.